Presented here are 7 T cell receptor beta chains from one specimen sequenced in a study of OX40 agonist ivuxolimab in advanced cancers. Libraries came from the immunoSEQ multiplex PCR assay. What TCRdb holds here is the immuneACCESS table cut down to in-frame rearrangements. Part of the clones is not present; checked against another copy, under half of the missing clones reflect an unresolved V gene, and the others are unexplained. The sample data list over 14,000 clones, and about 77% of these were observed just once. The ten largest make up 30% to 40% of the sample. The sample in question was CD4+ or CD8+ T cells sorted from blood, obtained in a trial of the OX40 agonist ivuxolimab. These TCRs come from an adult with an advanced solid tumor such as melanoma, head and neck, liver or kidney cancer.

V gene TRBV28 combines with J gene TRBJ2-3, with D tentatively TRBD2 (6 bases). Germline-derived CDR1 and CDR2 are MDHEN and SYDVKM. The CDR3 spans 15 residues. V was shortened by 5 bases and J by 5 bases, with 17 bases between the two germline ends. This chain's CDR3 is CASSPAGGKVDTQYF. The DNA for the CDR3 is TGTGCCAGCAGTCCGGCTGGCGGGAAGGTAGATACGCAGTATTTT.

The V gene is TRBV13, the J gene TRBJ1-1, with D uncertain. The CDR3 has 14 amino acids. V lost 5 bases to trimming and J lost 1 base, with 11 bases between them. Germline V lookup: CDR1 PRHDT, CDR2 FYEKMQ (reference sequence). CDR3 sequence (DNA): TGTGCCAGCAGCCCTCGGGCGACGAACACTGAAGCTTTCTTT. This codes for CASSPRATNTEAFF.

V is TRBV7-9 and J is TRBJ2-3; D might be TRBD1 (5 bases). Germline values: CDR1 SEHNR, CDR2 FQNEAQ (reference sequence). The V end was cut by 4 bases, the J end by 2 bases, with 13 bases between. This CDR3 region has 15 residues. In DNA, the CDR3 is TGTGCCAGCAGCTCCAGGGAAGGGCCCACAGATACGCAGTATTTT. This encodes CASSSREGPTDTQYF.

This rearrangement joins TRBV5-1 to TRBJ2-3, with TRBD1 identical over 9 bases. The germline gives CDR1 SGHRS, CDR2 YFSETQ. The CDR3 loop spans 16 amino acids. Trimming at V came to 4 bases and at J to 4 bases, leaving 10 bases not matched to a gene. For the CDR3, the DNA is TGCGCCAGCAGCCCTGAACAGGGGGCGCGGGCAGATACGCAGTATTTT. Protein sequence: CASSPEQGARADTQYF.

This chain uses TRBV9 with TRBJ2-5, with TRBD2 matching 8 bases. The V gene's germline CDR1 is SGDLS and CDR2 YYNGEE. The V segment lost 0 bases and the J segment 5 bases; nucleotides outside the gene matches: 3. This CDR3 region has 14 residues. CDR3 sequence: CASSVGTSYETQYF. CDR3 sequence (DNA): TGTGCCAGCAGCGTAGGGACTAGCTATGAGACCCAGTACTTC.

This chain joins TRBV28 and TRBJ2-3; D is tentatively TRBD1 or TRBD2 (5 bases each). The germline V and J ends were trimmed by 3 bases and 6 bases, with 13 bases remaining between them. CDR1 is MDHEN and CDR2 is SYDVKM in the germline V gene. The CDR3 runs to 14 residues. CDR3: CASSLRRGPDTQYF. CDR3 coding DNA: TGTGCCAGCAGTTTGAGACGGGGCCCCGATACGCAGTATTTT. The full variable domain, its missing parts supplied by reference TRBV28 and TRBJ2-3, is DVKVTQSSRYLVKRTGEKVFLECVQDMDHENMFWYRQDPGLGLRLIYFSYDVKMKEKGDIPEGYSVSREKKERFSLILESASTNQTSMYLCASSLRRGPDTQYFGPGTRLTVL.

V usage is TRBV21-1 and J usage is TRBJ2-7; TRBD1 is the table's D call, not checked against the DNA. TRBV21-1 is a pseudogene. CDR3 length equals 15 residues. CDR3 sequence: CASSKAGPGGREQYF. In DNA form, the CDR3 reads TGTGCCAGCAGCAAAGCCGGGCCAGGGGGGCGCGAGCAGTACTTC.